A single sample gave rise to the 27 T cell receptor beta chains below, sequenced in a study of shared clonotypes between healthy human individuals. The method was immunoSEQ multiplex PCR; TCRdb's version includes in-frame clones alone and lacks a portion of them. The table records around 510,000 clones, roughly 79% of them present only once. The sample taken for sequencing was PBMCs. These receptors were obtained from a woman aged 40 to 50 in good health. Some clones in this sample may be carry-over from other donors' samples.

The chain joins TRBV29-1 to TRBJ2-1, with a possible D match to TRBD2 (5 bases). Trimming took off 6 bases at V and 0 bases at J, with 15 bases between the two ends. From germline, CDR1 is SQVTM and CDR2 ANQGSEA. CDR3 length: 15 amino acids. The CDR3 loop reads CSVVSGLRSYNEQFF. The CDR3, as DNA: TGCAGCGTAGTCTCGGGGTTACGCTCCTACAATGAGCAGTTCTTC.

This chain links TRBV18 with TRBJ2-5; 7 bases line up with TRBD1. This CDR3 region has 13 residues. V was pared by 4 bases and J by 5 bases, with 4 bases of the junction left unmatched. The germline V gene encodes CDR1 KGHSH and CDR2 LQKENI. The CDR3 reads CASSQGQRETQYF. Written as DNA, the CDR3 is TGTGCCAGCTCACAGGGACAGAGGGAGACCCAGTACTTC.

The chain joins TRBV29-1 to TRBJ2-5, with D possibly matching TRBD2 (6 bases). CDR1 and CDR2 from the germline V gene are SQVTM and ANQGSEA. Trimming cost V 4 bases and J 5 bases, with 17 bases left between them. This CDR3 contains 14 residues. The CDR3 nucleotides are TGCAGCGTTGCTGCCGGGGGAATTTTGGAGACCCAGTACTTC. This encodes CSVAAGGILETQYF.

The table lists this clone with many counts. For the CDR3, the DNA is TGTGCCAGCAGCGCACAGGGGATCAGTTTGCACCGCTCCTACGAGCAGTACTTC. Residues: CASSAQGISLHRSYEQYF. This rearrangement joins TRBV2 to TRBJ2-7, with 7 bases lining up with TRBD1. The CDR3 covers 18 residues. CDR1 and CDR2 from the germline V gene are SNHLY and FYNNEI. Trimming took 6 bases from V and 0 from J; bases not matched to a gene: 17.

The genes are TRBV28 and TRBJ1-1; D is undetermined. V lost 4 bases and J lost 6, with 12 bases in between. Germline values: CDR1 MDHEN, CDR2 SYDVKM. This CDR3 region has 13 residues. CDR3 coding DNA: TGTGCCAGCAGTTGGAGACGGAGCGCTGAAGCTTTCTTT. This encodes CASSWRRSAEAFF.

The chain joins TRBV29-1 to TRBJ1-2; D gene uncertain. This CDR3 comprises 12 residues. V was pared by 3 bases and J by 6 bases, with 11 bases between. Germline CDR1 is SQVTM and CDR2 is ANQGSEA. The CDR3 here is CSVERAAHGYTF. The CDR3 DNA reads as TGCAGCGTTGAGCGGGCAGCCCATGGCTACACCTTC.

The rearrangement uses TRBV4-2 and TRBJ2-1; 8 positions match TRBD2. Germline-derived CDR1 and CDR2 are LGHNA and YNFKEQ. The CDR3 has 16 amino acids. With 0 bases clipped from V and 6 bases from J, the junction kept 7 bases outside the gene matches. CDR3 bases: TGTGCCAGCAGCCAAGACGCAGTAGCGGGGATCAATGAGCAGTTCTTC. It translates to CASSQDAVAGINEQFF.

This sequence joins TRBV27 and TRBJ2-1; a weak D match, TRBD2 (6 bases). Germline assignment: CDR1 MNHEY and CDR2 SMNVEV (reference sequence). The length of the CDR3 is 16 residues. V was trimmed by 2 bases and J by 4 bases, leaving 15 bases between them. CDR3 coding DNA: TGTGCCAGCAGTTTAGGAGAGACTAGTCTGTACAATGAGCAGTTCTTC. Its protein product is CASSLGETSLYNEQFF.

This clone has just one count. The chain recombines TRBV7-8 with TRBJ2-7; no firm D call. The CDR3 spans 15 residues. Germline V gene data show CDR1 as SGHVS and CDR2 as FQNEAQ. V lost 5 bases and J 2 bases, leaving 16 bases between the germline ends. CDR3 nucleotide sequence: TGTGCCAGCAGCCCGTACCGAGCTTCAGCCTACGAGCAGTACTTC. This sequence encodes CASSPYRASAYEQYF.

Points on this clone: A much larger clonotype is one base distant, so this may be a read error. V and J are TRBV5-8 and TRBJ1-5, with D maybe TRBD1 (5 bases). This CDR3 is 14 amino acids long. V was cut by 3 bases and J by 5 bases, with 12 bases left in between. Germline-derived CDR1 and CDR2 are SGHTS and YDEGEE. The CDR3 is CASSSREGYQPQHF. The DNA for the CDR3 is TGTGCCAGCAGCTCCAGGGAGGGGTATCAGCCCCAGCATTTT.

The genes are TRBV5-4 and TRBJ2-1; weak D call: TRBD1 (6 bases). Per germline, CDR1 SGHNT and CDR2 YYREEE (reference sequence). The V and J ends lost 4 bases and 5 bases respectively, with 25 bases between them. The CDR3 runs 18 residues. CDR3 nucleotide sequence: TGTGCCAGCAGCACCGGGACACCGGAGCGTTTTTATGACAATGAGCAGTTCTTC. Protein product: CASSTGTPERFYDNEQFF.

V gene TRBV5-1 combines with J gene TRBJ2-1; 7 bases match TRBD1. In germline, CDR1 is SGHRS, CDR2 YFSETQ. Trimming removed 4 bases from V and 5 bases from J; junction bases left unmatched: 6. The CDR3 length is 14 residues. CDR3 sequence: CASSPKTGNNEQFF. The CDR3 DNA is TGCGCCAGCAGCCCGAAGACAGGGAACAATGAGCAGTTCTTC.

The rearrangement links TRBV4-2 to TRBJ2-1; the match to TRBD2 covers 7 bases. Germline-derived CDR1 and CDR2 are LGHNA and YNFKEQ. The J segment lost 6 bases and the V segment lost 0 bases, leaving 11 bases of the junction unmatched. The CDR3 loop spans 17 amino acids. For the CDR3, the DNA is TGTGCCAGCAGCCAAGAAGGGGCGGGAGCACCGGCCAATGAGCAGTTCTTC. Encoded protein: CASSQEGAGAPANEQFF.

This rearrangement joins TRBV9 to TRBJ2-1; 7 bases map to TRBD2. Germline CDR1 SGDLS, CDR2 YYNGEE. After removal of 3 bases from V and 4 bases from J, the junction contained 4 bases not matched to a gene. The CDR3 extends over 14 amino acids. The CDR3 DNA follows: TGTGCCAGCAGCGGGGCGGGAGCTTACAATGAGCAGTTCTTC. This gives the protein CASSGAGAYNEQFF. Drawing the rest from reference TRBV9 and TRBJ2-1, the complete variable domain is DSGVTQTPKHLITATGQRVTLRCSPRSGDLSVYWYQQSLDQGLQFLIQYYNGEERAKGNILERFSAQQFPDLHSELNLSSLELGDSALYFCASSGAGAYNEQFFGPGTRLTVL.

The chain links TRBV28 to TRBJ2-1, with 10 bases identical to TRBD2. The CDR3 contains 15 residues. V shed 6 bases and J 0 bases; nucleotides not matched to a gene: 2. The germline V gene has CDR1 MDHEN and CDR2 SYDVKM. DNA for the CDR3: TGTGCCAGCAGGGCTAGCGGGAGCTCCTACAATGAGCAGTTCTTC. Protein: CASRASGSSYNEQFF.

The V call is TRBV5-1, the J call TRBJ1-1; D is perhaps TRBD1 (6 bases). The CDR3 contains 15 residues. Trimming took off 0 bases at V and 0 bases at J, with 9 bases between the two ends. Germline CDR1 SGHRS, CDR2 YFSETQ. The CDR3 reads CASSLVGGLNTEAFF. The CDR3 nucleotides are TGCGCCAGCAGCTTGGTTGGGGGCCTGAACACTGAAGCTTTCTTT.

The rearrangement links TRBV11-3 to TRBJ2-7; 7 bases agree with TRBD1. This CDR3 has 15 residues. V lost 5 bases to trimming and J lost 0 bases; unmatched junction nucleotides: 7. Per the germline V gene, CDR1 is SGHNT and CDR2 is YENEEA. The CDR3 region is CASSPGTAASYEQYF. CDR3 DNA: TGTGCCAGCAGCCCGGGGACAGCCGCCTCCTACGAGCAGTACTTC.

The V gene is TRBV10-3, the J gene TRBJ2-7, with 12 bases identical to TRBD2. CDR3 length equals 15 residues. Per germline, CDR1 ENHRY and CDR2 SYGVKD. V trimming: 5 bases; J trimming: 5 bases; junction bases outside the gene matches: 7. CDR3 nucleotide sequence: TGTGCCATCAGTCCCCGGACTAGCGGGATCAACGAGCAGTACTTC. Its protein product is CAISPRTSGINEQYF.

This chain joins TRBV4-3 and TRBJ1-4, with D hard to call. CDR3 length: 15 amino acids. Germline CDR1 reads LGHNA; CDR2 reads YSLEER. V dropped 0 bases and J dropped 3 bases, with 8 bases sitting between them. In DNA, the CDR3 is TGCGCCAGCAGCCAAGATCGACAATCTAATGAAAAACTGTTTTTT. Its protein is CASSQDRQSNEKLFF.

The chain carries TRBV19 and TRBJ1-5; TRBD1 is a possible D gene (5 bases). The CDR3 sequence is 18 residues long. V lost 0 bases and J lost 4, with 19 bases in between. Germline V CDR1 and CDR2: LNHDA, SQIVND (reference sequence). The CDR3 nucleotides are TGTGCCAGTAGTATAGACGGGGGAGGCTTCGGTATAAATCAGCCCCAGCATTTT. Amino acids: CASSIDGGGFGINQPQHF.

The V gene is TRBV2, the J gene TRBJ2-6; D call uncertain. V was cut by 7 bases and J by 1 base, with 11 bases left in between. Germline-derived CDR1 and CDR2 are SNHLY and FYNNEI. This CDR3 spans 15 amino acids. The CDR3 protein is CASNPLGSGANVLTF. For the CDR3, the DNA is TGTGCCAGCAACCCCCTCGGGTCTGGGGCCAACGTCCTGACTTTC.

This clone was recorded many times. The CDR3 sequence is CASIADPSSYNEQFF. For the CDR3, the DNA is TGTGCCAGTATAGCGGACCCCAGCTCCTACAATGAGCAGTTCTTC. The gene calls are TRBV19 and TRBJ2-1; D might be TRBD2 (6 bases). The CDR3 spans 15 residues. Germline V lookup: CDR1 LNHDA, CDR2 SQIVND (reference sequence). Deletions cut 7 bases from V and 0 bases from J, with 13 bases between.

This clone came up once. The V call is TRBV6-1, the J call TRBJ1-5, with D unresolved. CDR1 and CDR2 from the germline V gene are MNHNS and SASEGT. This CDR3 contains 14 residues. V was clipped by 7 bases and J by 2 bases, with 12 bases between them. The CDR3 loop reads CASTTSKGNQPQHF. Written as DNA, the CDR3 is TGTGCCAGCACCACATCAAAAGGCAATCAGCCCCAGCATTTT.

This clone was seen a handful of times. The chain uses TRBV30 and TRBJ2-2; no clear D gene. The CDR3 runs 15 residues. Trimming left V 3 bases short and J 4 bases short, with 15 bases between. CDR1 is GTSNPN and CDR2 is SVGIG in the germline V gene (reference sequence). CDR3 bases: TGTGCCTGGAGGGCAGCGCCCCTAAGCACCGGGGAGCTGTTTTTT. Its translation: CAWRAAPLSTGELFF.

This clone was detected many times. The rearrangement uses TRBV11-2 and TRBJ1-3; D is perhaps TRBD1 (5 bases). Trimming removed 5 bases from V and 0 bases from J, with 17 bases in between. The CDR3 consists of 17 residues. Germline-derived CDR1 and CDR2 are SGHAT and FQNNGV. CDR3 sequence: CASSPREGLSSGNTIYF. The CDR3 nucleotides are TGTGCCAGCAGCCCCAGAGAGGGGCTGAGCTCTGGAAACACCATATATTTT.

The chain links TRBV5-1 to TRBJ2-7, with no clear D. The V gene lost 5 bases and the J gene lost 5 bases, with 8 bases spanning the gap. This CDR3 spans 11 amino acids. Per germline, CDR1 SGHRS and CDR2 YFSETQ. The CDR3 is CASSLDHEQYF. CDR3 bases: TGCGCCAGCAGTTTAGACCACGAGCAGTACTTC.

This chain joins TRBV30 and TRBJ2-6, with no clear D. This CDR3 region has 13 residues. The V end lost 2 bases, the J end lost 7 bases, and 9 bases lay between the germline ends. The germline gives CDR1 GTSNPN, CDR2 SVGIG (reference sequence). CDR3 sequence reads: CAWSKGIANVLTF. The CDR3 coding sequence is TGTGCCTGGAGTAAAGGGATAGCCAACGTCCTGACTTTC.